The next 7 T cell receptor beta chains were all read from a single sample in a study of blood T cell repertoires in COVID-19. Some clones are missing from TCRdb's copy, which holds only in-frame ones; the method was immunoSEQ multiplex PCR. The profile covers around 130,000 clones, with roughly 75% appearing a single time and more than 15% taken by the ten largest. The material sequenced was peripheral blood. These receptors were obtained from a man between 60 and 75 years old with active or convalescent COVID-19.

The rearrangement joins TRBV5-6 to TRBJ2-1, with 7 bases identical to TRBD2. The CDR3 spans 16 residues. Germline CDR1 is SGHDT and CDR2 is YYEEEE. V trimming: 2 bases; J trimming: 4 bases; junction bases outside the gene matches: 9. CDR3 sequence reads: CASSLRVSSGYNEQFF. CDR3 bases: TGTGCCAGCAGCTTACGAGTCTCTAGCGGATACAATGAGCAGTTCTTC.

This clone was counted a few times. The J gene is TRBJ2-1, the V gene TRBV10-3; D call uncertain. The CDR3 is made up of 11 amino acids. In germline, CDR1 is ENHRY, CDR2 SYGVKD. V gave up 4 bases and J gave up 8 bases, with 6 bases separating them. CDR3 in amino acids: CAISGAYEQFF. The CDR3 region has the DNA TGTGCCATCAGTGGAGCCTATGAGCAGTTCTTC.

This clone has a handful of counts. The chain combines TRBV28 with TRBJ2-7, with TRBD2 matching 9 bases. With V trimmed by 6 bases and J by 1 base, 4 bases remained unmatched. The CDR3 contains 14 residues. In germline, CDR1 is MDHEN, CDR2 SYDVKM. The CDR3 protein is CASRPAGGSYEQYF. The CDR3 DNA reads TGTGCCAGCAGACCGGCGGGAGGGTCCTACGAGCAGTACTTC.

This chain joins TRBV11-3 and TRBJ1-1; D unresolved. The CDR3 is 13 residues long. CDR1 is SGHNT and CDR2 is YENEEA in the germline V gene. Deletions cut 5 bases from V and 10 bases from J, with 17 bases between. CDR3 DNA sequence: TGTGCCAGCAGCCTCAACCGCGGAAATCGAGCTTTCTTT. It yields the protein CASSLNRGNRAFF.

The rearrangement uses TRBV5-6 and TRBJ1-6; 9 bases map to TRBD1. V lost 1 base, J lost 7 bases, and 6 bases stayed unmatched. Germline V CDR1 and CDR2: SGHDT, YYEEEE. The CDR3 is 16 amino acids. CDR3 in DNA: TGTGCCAGCAGCTTGCCGGGGACAGGGAGGAATTCACCCCTCCACTTT. Protein product: CASSLPGTGRNSPLHF. Supplemented by reference TRBV5-6 and TRBJ1-6, the full variable domain reads DAGVTQSPTHLIKTRGQQVTLRCSPKSGHDTVSWYQQALGQGPQFIFQYYEEEERQRGNFPDRFSGHQFPNYSSELNVNALLLGDSALYLCASSLPGTGRNSPLHFGNGTRLTVT.

V usage is TRBV6-5 and J usage is TRBJ2-5; a possible D gene is TRBD2 (6 bases). Deletions cut 4 bases from V and 7 bases from J, with 22 bases between. Germline-derived CDR1 and CDR2 are MNHEY and SVGAGI. The CDR3 loop spans 16 amino acids. CDR3 in amino acids: CASSSPFRGLGGTQYF. DNA of the CDR3: TGTGCCAGCAGTTCCCCTTTTCGGGGATTGGGGGGGACCCAGTACTTC.

The rearrangement joins TRBV2 to TRBJ2-3; 7 bases fit TRBD1. The CDR3 has 16 residues. Trimming removed 4 bases from V and 4 bases from J; junction bases left unmatched: 11. CDR1 and CDR2 (germline): SNHLY, FYNNEI. CDR3 sequence reads: CASSVPNPTGPDTQYF. CDR3 sequence (DNA): TGTGCCAGCAGTGTCCCCAACCCGACAGGGCCAGATACGCAGTATTTT. Drawing the rest from reference TRBV2 and TRBJ2-3, the complete variable domain is EPEVTQTPSHQVTQMGQEVILRCVPISNHLYFYWYRQILGQKVEFLVSFYNNEISEKSEIFDDQFSVERPDGSNFTLKIRSTKLEDSAMYFCASSVPNPTGPDTQYFGPGTRLTVL.